These T cell receptor beta chains were read from a single sample in a study of T cells expressing NK-cell markers. From its re-call of the 5' RACE reads, TCRdb lists each CDR3 protein once, without DNA. In total, the table holds under 600,000 distinct CDR3 sequences. Input material: blood T cells: a sorted CD56 or NKG2C T cell subset, CD4+ or CD8+ T cells, or bulk PBMC T cells (not recorded which). The receptors stem from a woman in her 50s in good health. Both conserved end residues are part of each CDR3. Fields, in order: CDR3 protein, V gene, J gene.

CDR3 protein: CASTPGGSNTGELFF; V gene: TRBV5-1; J gene: TRBJ2-2
CDR3 protein: CASSWGAGGPYTQYF; V gene: TRBV5-6; J gene: TRBJ2-3
CDR3 protein: CASSPPGLHTGELFF; V gene: TRBV7-2; J gene: TRBJ2-2
CDR3 protein: CASSPPGTTNNEQFF; V gene: TRBV7-9; J gene: TRBJ2-1
CDR3 protein: CASSLRITETQYF; V gene: TRBV27; J gene: TRBJ2-5
CDR3 protein: CASSQEFVETQYF; V gene: TRBV4-1; J gene: TRBJ2-5
CDR3 protein: CSGSDRGSEYF; V gene: TRBV29-1; J gene: TRBJ2-7
CDR3 protein: CASSIDWAGGNEQFF; V gene: TRBV4-1; J gene: TRBJ2-1
CDR3 protein: CATSRTLKHEQFF; V gene: TRBV15; J gene: TRBJ2-1
CDR3 protein: CASSSRDSEAFF; V gene: TRBV7-9; J gene: TRBJ1-1
CDR3 protein: CASSPGLGTEAFF; V gene: TRBV18; J gene: TRBJ1-1
CDR3 protein: CASSRLTGDTQYF; V gene: TRBV5-1; J gene: TRBJ2-3
CDR3 protein: CSVYLGMNTEAFF; V gene: TRBV20-1; J gene: TRBJ1-1
CDR3 protein: CASAQEAGWAETQYF; V gene: TRBV5-1; J gene: TRBJ2-5
CDR3 protein: CASSSGGNEQFF; V gene: TRBV12-3/TRBV12-4; J gene: TRBJ2-1
CDR3 protein: CASSLGDTLNYGYTF; V gene: TRBV5-1; J gene: TRBJ1-2
CDR3 protein: CASSLGLGGSLDTQYF; V gene: TRBV11-2; J gene: TRBJ2-3
CDR3 protein: CASSKDGSSGNTIYF; V gene: TRBV12-3/TRBV12-4; J gene: TRBJ1-3
CDR3 protein: CASSEKAGTNYNEQFF; V gene: TRBV2; J gene: TRBJ2-1
CDR3 protein: CASSSMGEQFF; V gene: TRBV18; J gene: TRBJ2-1
CDR3 protein: CASSLARQETQYF; V gene: TRBV7-2; J gene: TRBJ2-5
CDR3 protein: CANKRILADSYNEQFF; V gene: TRBV21-1; J gene: TRBJ2-1